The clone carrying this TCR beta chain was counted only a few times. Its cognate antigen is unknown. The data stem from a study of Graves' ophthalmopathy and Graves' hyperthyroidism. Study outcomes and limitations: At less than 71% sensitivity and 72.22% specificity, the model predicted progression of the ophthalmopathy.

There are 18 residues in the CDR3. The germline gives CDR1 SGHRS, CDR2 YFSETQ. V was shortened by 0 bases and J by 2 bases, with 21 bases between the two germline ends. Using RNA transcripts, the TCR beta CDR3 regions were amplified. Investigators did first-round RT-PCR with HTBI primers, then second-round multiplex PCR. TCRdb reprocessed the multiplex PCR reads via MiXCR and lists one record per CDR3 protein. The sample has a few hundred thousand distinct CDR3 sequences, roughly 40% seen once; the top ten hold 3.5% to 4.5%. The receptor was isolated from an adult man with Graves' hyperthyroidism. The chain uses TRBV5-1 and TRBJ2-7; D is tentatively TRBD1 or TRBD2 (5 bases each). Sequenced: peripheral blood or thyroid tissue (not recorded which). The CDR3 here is CASSLAQSGTGRPYEQYF. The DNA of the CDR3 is TGCGCCAGCAGCTTGGCCCAATCGGGGACGGGGCGTCCCTACGAGCAGTACTTC.